The entry below describes one T cell receptor beta chain. These data are taken from a study of blood T cell repertoires in COVID-19. Produced via immunoSEQ multiplex PCR; TCRdb's table is partial and in-frame only. The sample lists some 57,000 clones; 80% to 90% were seen once. Between the trimmed V and J ends, which lost 7 bases and 4 bases, there was a span of 8 bases. Looked up from germline, CDR1 is SGDLS and CDR2 is YYNGEE. This CDR3 contains 11 residues. This TCR came from a man aged 55 to 69 with acute or convalescent COVID-19. The sample taken for sequencing was peripheral blood. The chain is built from TRBV9 and TRBJ1-2; weak D call: TRBD1 (6 bases). This CDR3 reads CASEDSYGYTF. DNA for the CDR3: TGTGCCAGCGAGGACAGCTATGGCTACACCTTC.